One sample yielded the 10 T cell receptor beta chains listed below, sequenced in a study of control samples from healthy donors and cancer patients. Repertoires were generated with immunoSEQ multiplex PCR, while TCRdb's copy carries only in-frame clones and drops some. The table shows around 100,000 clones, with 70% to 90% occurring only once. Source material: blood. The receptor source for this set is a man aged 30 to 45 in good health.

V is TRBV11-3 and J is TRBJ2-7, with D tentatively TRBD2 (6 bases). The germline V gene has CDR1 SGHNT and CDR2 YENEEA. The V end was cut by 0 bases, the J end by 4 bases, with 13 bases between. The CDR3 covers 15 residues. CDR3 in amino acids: CASSLEGGGPYEQYF. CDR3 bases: TGTGCCAGCAGCTTAGAGGGGGGAGGACCATACGAGCAGTACTTC.

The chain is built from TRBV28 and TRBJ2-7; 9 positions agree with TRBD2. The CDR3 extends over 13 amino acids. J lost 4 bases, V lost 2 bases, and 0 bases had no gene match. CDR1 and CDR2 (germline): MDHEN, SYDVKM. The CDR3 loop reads CASSLAGGYEQYF. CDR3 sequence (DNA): TGTGCCAGCAGTTTAGCGGGAGGGTACGAGCAGTACTTC.

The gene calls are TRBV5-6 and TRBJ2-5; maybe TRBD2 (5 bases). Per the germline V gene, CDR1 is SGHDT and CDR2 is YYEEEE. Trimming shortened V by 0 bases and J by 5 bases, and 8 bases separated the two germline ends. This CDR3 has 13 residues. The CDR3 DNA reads TGTGCCAGCAGCTTGGAGCTAGCCGAGACCCAGTACTTC. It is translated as CASSLELAETQYF.

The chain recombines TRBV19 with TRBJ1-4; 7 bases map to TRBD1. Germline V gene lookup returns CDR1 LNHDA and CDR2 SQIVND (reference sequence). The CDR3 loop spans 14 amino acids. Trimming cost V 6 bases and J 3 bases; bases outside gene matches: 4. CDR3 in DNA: TGTGCCAGTAGACAGGGGTCCGCTAATGAAAAACTGTTTTTT. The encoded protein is CASRQGSANEKLFF. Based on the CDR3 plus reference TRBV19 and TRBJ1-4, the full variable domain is DGGITQSPKYLFRKEGQNVTLSCEQNLNHDAMYWYRQDPGQGLRLIYYSQIVNDFQKGDIAEGYSVSREKKESFPLTVTSAQKNPTAFYLCASRQGSANEKLFFGSGTQLSVL.

The CDR3 region has the DNA TGTGCCGTCCGGAGCAGGGATCTCCTCGAGCAGTACTTC. Protein product: CAVRSRDLLEQYF. V gene TRBV19 combines with J gene TRBJ2-7; possible D gene TRBD1, 5 bases. The CDR3 contains 13 residues. The V gene lost 11 bases and the J gene lost 6 bases, with 20 bases spanning the gap. Germline values: CDR1 LNHDA, CDR2 SQIVND (reference sequence).

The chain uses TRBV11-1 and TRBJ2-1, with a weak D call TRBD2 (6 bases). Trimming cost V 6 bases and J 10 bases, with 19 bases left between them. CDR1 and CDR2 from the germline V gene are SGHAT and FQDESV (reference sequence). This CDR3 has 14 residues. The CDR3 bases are TGTGCCAGCAGTTGGCCTAGCCACGGAGGGGAGCAGTTCTTC. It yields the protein CASSWPSHGGEQFF.

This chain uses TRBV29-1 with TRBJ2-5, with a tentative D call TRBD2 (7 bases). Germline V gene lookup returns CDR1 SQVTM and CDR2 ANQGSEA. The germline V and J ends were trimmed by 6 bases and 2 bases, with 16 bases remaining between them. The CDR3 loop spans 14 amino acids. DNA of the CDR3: TGCAGCGTAGAAAGGGGGGGATCTCAAGAGACCCAGTACTTC. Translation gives CSVERGGSQETQYF.

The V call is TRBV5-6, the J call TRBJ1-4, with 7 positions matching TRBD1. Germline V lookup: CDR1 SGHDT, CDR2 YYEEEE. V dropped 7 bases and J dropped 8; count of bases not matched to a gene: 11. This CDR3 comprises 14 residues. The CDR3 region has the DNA TGTGCCAGCTTTTCGACAGGGTCGGTGGAAAAACTGTTTTTT. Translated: CASFSTGSVEKLFF.

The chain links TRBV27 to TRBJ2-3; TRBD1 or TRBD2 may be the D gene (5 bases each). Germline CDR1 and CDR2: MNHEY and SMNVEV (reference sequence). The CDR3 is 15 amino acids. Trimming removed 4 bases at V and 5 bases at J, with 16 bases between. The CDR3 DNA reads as TGTGCCAGCAGTTGGGGCCTAGGGAGCCTAGATACGCAGTATTTT. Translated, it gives CASSWGLGSLDTQYF.

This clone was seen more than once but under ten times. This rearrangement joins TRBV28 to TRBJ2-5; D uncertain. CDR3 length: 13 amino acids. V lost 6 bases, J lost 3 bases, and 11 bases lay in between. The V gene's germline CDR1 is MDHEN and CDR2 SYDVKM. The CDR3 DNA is TGTGCCAGCAGCCCCCACGCGGAAGAGACCCAGTACTTC. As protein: CASSPHAEETQYF.